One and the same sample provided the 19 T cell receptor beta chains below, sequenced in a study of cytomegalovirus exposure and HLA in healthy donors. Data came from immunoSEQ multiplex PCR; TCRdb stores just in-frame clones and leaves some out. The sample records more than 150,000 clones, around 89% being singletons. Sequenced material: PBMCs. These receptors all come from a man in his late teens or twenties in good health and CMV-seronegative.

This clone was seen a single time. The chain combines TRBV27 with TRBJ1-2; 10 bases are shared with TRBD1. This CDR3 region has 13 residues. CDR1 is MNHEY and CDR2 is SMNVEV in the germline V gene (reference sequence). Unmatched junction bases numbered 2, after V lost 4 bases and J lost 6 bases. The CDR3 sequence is CASSSTGGDGYTF. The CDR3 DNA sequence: TGTGCCAGCAGTTCGACAGGGGGCGATGGCTACACCTTC.

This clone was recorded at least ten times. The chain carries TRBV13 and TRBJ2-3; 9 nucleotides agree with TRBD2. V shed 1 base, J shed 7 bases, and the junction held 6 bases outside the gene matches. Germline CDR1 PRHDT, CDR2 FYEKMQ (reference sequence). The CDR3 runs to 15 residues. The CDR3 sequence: CASSLDVSGSYTQYF. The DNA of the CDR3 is TGTGCCAGCAGCTTAGATGTTAGCGGGAGCTATACGCAGTATTTT.

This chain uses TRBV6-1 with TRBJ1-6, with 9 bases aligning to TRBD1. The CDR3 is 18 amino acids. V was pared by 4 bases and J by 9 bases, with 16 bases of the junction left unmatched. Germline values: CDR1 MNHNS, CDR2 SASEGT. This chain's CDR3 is CASSASLGQGFASSPLHF. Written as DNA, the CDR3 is TGTGCCAGCAGTGCTTCCTTGGGACAGGGCTTCGCGTCTTCACCCCTCCACTTT.

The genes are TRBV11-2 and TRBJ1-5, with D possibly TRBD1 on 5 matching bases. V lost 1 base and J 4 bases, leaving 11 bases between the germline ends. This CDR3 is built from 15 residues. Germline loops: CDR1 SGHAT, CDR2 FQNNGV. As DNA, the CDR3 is TGTGCCAGCAGCTTAGTGGGGGGAGGGAATCAGCCCCAGCATTTT. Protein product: CASSLVGGGNQPQHF.

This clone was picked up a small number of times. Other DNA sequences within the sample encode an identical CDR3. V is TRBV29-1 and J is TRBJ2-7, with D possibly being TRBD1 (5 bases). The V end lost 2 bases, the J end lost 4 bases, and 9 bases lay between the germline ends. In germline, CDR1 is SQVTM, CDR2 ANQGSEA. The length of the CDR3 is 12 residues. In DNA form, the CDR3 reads TGCAGCGTTGAACTACAGGATTACGAGCAGTACTTC. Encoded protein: CSVELQDYEQYF.

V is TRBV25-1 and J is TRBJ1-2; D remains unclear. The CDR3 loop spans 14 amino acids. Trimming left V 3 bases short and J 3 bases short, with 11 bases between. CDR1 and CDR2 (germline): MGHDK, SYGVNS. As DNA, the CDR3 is TGTGCCAGCAGTGATCGCTTTTCGGACTATGGCTACACCTTC. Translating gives CASSDRFSDYGYTF.

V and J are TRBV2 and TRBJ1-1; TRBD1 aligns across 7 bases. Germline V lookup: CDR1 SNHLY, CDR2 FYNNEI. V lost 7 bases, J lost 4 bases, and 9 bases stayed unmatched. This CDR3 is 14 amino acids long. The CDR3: CASTSRQGGTEAFF. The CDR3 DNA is TGTGCCAGCACCTCCCGACAGGGAGGCACTGAAGCTTTCTTT.

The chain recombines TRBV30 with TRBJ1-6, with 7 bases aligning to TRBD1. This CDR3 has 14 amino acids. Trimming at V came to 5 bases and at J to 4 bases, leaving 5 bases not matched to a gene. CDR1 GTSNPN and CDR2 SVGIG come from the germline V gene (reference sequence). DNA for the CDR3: TGTGCCTGGCCGGGACAGCCTTATAATTCACCCCTCCACTTT. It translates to CAWPGQPYNSPLHF.

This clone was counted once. CDR3 in amino acids: CATSPGQGAYGYTF. CDR3 sequence (DNA): TGTGCCACTAGCCCGGGACAGGGGGCCTATGGCTACACCTTC. The rearrangement joins TRBV15 to TRBJ1-2, with TRBD1 matching over 12 bases. CDR1 LNHNV and CDR2 YYDKDF come from the germline V gene (reference sequence). V lost 9 bases and J lost 4; bases outside the gene matches: 6. CDR3 length: 14 residues. Combining the CDR3 with reference TRBV15 and TRBJ1-2 gives the whole variable domain DAMVIQNPRYQVTQFGKPVTLSCSQTLNHNVMYWYQQKSSQAPKLLFHYYDKDFNNEADTPDNFQSRRPNTSFCFLDIRSPGLGDTAMYLCATSPGQGAYGYTFGSGTRLTVV.

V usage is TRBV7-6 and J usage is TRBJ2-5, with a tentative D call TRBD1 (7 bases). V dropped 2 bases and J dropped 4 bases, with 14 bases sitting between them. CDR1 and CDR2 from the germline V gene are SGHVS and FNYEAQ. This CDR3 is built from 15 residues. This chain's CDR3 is CASSLPQGGSETQYF. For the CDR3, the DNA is TGTGCCAGCAGCTTACCCCAGGGGGGATCAGAGACCCAGTACTTC.

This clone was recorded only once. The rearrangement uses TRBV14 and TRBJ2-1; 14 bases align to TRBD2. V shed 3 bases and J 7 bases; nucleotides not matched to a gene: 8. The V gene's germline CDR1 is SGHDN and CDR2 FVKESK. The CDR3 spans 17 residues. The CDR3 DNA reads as TGTGCCAGCAGCCAGGTAGTGGGACTAGCGGGAGCTAATGAGCAGTTCTTC. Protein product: CASSQVVGLAGANEQFF.

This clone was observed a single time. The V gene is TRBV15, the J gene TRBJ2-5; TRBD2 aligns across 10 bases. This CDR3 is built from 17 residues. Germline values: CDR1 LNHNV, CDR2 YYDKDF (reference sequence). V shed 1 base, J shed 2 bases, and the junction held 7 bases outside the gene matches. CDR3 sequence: CATSRGRTSGVQETQYF. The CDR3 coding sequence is TGTGCCACCAGCAGAGGACGGACTAGCGGAGTTCAAGAGACCCAGTACTTC.

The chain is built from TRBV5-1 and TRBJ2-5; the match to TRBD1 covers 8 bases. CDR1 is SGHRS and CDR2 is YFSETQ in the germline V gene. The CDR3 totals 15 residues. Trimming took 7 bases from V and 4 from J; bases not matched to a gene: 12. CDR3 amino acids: CASSDGQGEGETQYF. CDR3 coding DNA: TGCGCCAGCTCCGATGGACAGGGAGAGGGAGAGACCCAGTACTTC.

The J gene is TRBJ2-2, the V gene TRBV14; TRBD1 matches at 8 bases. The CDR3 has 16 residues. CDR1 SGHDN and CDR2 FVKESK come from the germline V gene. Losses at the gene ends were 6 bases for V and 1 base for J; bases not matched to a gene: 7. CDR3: CASSPRTGLNTGELFF. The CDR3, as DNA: TGTGCCAGCAGTCCCCGGACAGGGTTGAACACCGGGGAGCTGTTTTTT.

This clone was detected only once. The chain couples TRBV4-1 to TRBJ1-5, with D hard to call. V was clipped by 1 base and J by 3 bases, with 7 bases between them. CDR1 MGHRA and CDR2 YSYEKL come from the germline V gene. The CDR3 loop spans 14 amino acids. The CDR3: CASSQAQFNQPQHF. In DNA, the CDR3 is TGCGCCAGCAGCCAAGCACAGTTCAATCAGCCCCAGCATTTT.

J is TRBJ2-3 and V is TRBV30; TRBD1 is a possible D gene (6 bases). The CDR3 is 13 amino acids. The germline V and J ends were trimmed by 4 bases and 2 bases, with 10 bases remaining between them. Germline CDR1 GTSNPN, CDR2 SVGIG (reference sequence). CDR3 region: CAWNRVVTDTQYF. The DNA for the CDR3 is TGTGCCTGGAACAGGGTTGTCACAGATACGCAGTATTTT.

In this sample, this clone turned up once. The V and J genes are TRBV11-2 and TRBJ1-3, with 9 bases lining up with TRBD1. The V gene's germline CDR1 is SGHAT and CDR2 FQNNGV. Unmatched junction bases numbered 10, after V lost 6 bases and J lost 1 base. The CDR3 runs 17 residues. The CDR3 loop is CASRGVRDRESGNTIYF. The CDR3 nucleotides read TGTGCCAGCAGGGGAGTGAGGGACAGGGAGTCTGGAAACACCATATATTTT.

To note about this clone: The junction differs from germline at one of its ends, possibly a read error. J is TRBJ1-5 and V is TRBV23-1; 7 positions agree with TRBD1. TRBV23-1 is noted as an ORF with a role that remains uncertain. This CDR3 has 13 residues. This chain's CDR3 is CASTQDRVQPQHF. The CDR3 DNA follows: TGCGCCAGCACTCAAGACAGGGTGCAGCCCCAGCATTTT.

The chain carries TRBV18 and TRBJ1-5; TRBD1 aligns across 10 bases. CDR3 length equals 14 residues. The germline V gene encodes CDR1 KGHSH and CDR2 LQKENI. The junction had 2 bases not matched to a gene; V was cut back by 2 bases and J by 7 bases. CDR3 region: CASSPGTGDQPQHF. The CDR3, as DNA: TGTGCCAGCTCACCAGGGACAGGGGACCAGCCCCAGCATTTT.